A selection of T cell receptor beta chains follows, all from one sample in a study of T cell responses to AZD1222 COVID-19 vaccine. Repertoires were generated with immunoSEQ multiplex PCR, while TCRdb's copy carries only in-frame clones and drops some. This table holds around 120,000 clones, 75% to 85% found once. The sequencing here drew on peripheral blood, taken 28 days after the second AZD1222 dose. Receptors were obtained from an adult who received the AZD1222 COVID-19 vaccine. Each CDR3 is given with its conserved first and last residue. The D gene is left open where the match is weak. Rows give clone size only sometimes, using once, few, many, or a class for an expanded clone.

TRBV7-9,.,TRBJ1-1,.,TGTGCCAGCAGCCCATACAGCGGAGAGACTGAAGCTTTCTTT,CASSPYSGETEAFF
TRBV3-1/TRBV3-2,.,TRBJ2-4,TRBD1,TGTGCCAGCAGCCAGACTGGGACAGGGGACATTCAGTACTTC,CASSQTGTGDIQYF
TRBV4-1,.,TRBJ1-6,.,TGCGCCAGCAGCCAAGTTCGTCAATCATATTCACCCCTCCACTTT,CASSQVRQSYSPLHF
TRBV18,.,TRBJ1-5,TRBD1,TGTGCCAGCTCACCATGGGGGGAGGGGGCTCAGCCCCAGCATTTT,CASSPWGEGAQPQHF
TRBV2,few,TRBJ2-5,TRBD2,TGTGCCAGCAGTCTAGCGGGGCGGGAGACCCAGTACTTC,CASSLAGRETQYF
TRBV19,.,TRBJ1-1,.,TGTGCCAGTAGTATGGGATGGGACTCTGAAGCTTTCTTT,CASSMGWDSEAFF
TRBV7-9,.,TRBJ2-3,.,TGTGCCAGCTTTCCGCGGGACCCCTCTAGCACAGATACGCAGTATTTT,CASFPRDPSSTDTQYF
TRBV6-5,.,TRBJ1-5,.,TGTGCCAGCAGTTACAGGTCCGGGGGCAGCAATCAGCCCCAGCATTTT,CASSYRSGGSNQPQHF
TRBV7-9,.,TRBJ2-3,TRBD1,TGTGCCAGCAGCTTAGTCGACAGGGGTACGCAGTATTTT,CASSLVDRGTQYF
TRBV7-2,.,TRBJ1-3,.,TGTGCCAGCAGCTTAGCGCTAGTGACCGTGAGCTCTGGAAACACCATATATTTT,CASSLALVTVSSGNTIYF
TRBV7-9,.,TRBJ1-2,.,TGTGCCAGCAGCCCTCCCGGCAACTATGGCTACACCTTC,CASSPPGNYGYTF
TRBV6-2/TRBV6-3,.,TRBJ1-5,TRBD1,TGTGCCAGCAGTTACGGGGCGGACAGGGGGCAGAATCAGCCCCAGCATTTT,CASSYGADRGQNQPQHF
TRBV30,.,TRBJ1-5,TRBD1,TGTGCCTGGACCGCTGGACAGGGCTATCAGCCCCAGCATTTT,CAWTAGQGYQPQHF
TRBV18,.,TRBJ2-5,.,TGTGCCAGCTCCGACGTCGCGGCCCAGGGGACCCAGTACTTC,CASSDVAAQGTQYF
TRBV9,once,TRBJ2-7,.,TGTGCCAGCAGCCCAGGCCACAGGGATATAGGGGAGCAGTACTTC,CASSPGHRDIGEQYF
TRBV7-9,once,TRBJ1-2,.,TGTGCCAGCAGCTTATCGGCAGGTGAAGGCTACACCTTC,CASSLSAGEGYTF
TRBV11-2,few,TRBJ2-5,.,TGTGCCAGCAGCTTAAGCCACCAAGAGACCCAGTACTTC,CASSLSHQETQYF
TRBV28,.,TRBJ1-1,.,TGTGCCAGCCCCCCGGCAGGGAGGACTGAAGCTTTCTTT,CASPPAGRTEAFF
TRBV11-2,.,TRBJ1-1,.,TGTGCCAGCAGCAGTCTTAATGCAGGGTACACTGAAGCTTTCTTT,CASSSLNAGYTEAFF
TRBV2,.,TRBJ1-5,.,TGTGCCAGCTCCCGGGACAACAATCAGCCCCAGCATTTT,CASSRDNNQPQHF
TRBV11-2,.,TRBJ2-1,.,TGTGCCAGCAGCTTAGGAACCCTGGGGGGAGAGTTCTTC,CASSLGTLGGEFF
TRBV4-2,large,TRBJ1-4,.,TGTGCCAGCAGCCAGGGGTCGACCACTAATGAAAAACTGTTTTTT,CASSQGSTTNEKLFF
TRBV10-2,.,TRBJ2-5,.,TGCGCCAGCAGTGGAGGGCGGGAGACCCAGTACTTC,CASSGGRETQYF
TRBV2,.,TRBJ2-7,.,TGTGCCAGCAGTGTCTCCCGGGACGGCTACGAGCAGTACTTC,CASSVSRDGYEQYF
TRBV7-3,.,TRBJ1-6,.,TGTGCCAGCAGCTTAAATCGGTATGGAAATTCACCCCTCCACTTT,CASSLNRYGNSPLHF
TRBV19,.,TRBJ1-5,TRBD1,TGTGCCAGTAGCAGGGGGTACAATCAGCCCCAGCATTTT,CASSRGYNQPQHF
TRBV7-2,.,TRBJ2-7,.,TGTGCCAGCAGCGTCAACAGGGCTTCCTACGAGCAGTACTTC,CASSVNRASYEQYF
TRBV19,.,TRBJ1-1,.,TGTGCCAGTAGTATATGGGGGGCGGAGGCTGAAGCTTTCTTT,CASSIWGAEAEAFF
TRBV12-3/TRBV12-4,.,TRBJ1-1,.,TGTGCCAGCAGTTTTGTGGGAGGCACTGAAGCTTTCTTT,CASSFVGGTEAFF
TRBV10-3,.,TRBJ1-5,.,TGTGCCATCAGTGATAGCAATCAGCCCCAGCATTTT,CAISDSNQPQHF
TRBV18,.,TRBJ1-1,TRBD1,TGTGCCAGCTCCGCTACTGGGACAGGAGCTGAAGCTTTCTTT,CASSATGTGAEAFF
TRBV7-9,.,TRBJ2-5,.,TGTGCCAGCAGCCGGGACACACAAGAGACCCAGTACTTC,CASSRDTQETQYF
TRBV2,few,TRBJ1-3,.,TGTGCCAGTGAAGGGGCCTCTGGAAACACCATATATTTT,CASEGASGNTIYF
TRBV3-1/TRBV3-2,.,TRBJ2-3,TRBD1,TGTGCCAGCAGCCTAACAGGGGTGAGCACAGATACGCAGTATTTT,CASSLTGVSTDTQYF
TRBV24-1,.,TRBJ2-1,.,TGTGCCACCAGTGATTCACAGGGAGGGGGTAATGAGCAGTTCTTC,CATSDSQGGGNEQFF
TRBV19,.,TRBJ2-5,TRBD2,TGTGCCAGTACTACTAGCGGGGGAAAGACCCAGTACTTC,CASTTSGGKTQYF
TRBV6-5,once,TRBJ2-5,TRBD1,TGTGCCAGCAGTTACTCGAGGGACAGGGGGCAAGAGACCCAGTACTTC,CASSYSRDRGQETQYF
TRBV6-5,.,TRBJ1-1,.,TGTGCCAGCAGTTACGGAGCTGGAGGTTGGACTGAAGCTTTCTTT,CASSYGAGGWTEAFF
TRBV6-2/TRBV6-3,.,TRBJ1-2,.,TGTGCCAGCAGCAATTCAGGAGGCTATGGCTACACCTTC,CASSNSGGYGYTF
TRBV5-1,few,TRBJ1-5,TRBD1,TGCGCCAGCAGCTTACAGGGGGCGGTAAATCAGCCCCAGCATTTT,CASSLQGAVNQPQHF